What follows describes a single TCR beta chain. The data were obtained in a study of blood T cell repertoires in COVID-19. Study-wide context: COVID-19 samples collected from the United States, Italy and Spain covered acute and convalescent phases. T cells, B-cell-depleted T cells, or PBMCs provided the cDNA or gDNA that served as material.

J gave up 4 bases and V 8 bases, and 2 bases lay outside the gene matches. Looked up from germline, CDR1 is WSHSY and CDR2 is SAAADI. The CDR3 loop spans 12 amino acids. Original methodology: Amplification of reference gene primers was used by the study to estimate nucleated cell counts. Generated by immunoSEQ multiplex PCR, the TCRdb table keeps only in-frame clones and is missing some. The D gene and trimming were derived from the DNA, and the V and J assignments and clone size from that table. In the table there are tens of thousands of clones, 70% to 80% of which are singletons. J is TRBJ2-7 and V is TRBV10-2; 10 bases are shared with TRBD2. The clonotype originates from a woman aged 80 or over with active or convalescent COVID-19. The sequenced material came from peripheral blood. The CDR3 nucleotides read TGCGCCAGCGGGGGACTAGCGTACGAGCAGTACTTC. Protein product: CASGGLAYEQYF.